The present T cell receptor (beta chain) was sequenced within a study of OX40 agonist ivuxolimab in advanced cancers. As for the study in general: Partial responses were achieved by three patients, of whom one had hepatocellular carcinoma and two had cutaneous melanoma. General study findings and limits: Partial responders dosed at 0.1-3.0 mg/kg displayed clonal expansion ranking among the lowest.

With V trimmed by 6 bases and J by 7 bases, 6 bases remained unmatched. This CDR3 is built from 14 residues. Germline lookup yields CDR1 SNHLY and CDR2 FYNNEI. Details on this clone: Its antigen remains unidentified.

Method: immunoSEQ multiplex PCR; TCRdb's copy keeps in-frame clones and lacks some. This repertoire shows about 73,000 clones, about 93% found once; its top ten account for less than 0.55%. This clonotype was obtained from an adult with an advanced solid tumor such as melanoma, head and neck, liver or kidney cancer. The chain combines TRBV2 with TRBJ2-7, with 13 bases aligning to TRBD2. The sample in question was CD4+ or CD8+ T cells sorted from blood, obtained in a trial of the OX40 agonist ivuxolimab. CDR3 sequence: CASRGLAGVLEQYF. The CDR3 region has the DNA TGTGCCAGCAGAGGACTAGCGGGAGTGTTGGAGCAGTACTTC.